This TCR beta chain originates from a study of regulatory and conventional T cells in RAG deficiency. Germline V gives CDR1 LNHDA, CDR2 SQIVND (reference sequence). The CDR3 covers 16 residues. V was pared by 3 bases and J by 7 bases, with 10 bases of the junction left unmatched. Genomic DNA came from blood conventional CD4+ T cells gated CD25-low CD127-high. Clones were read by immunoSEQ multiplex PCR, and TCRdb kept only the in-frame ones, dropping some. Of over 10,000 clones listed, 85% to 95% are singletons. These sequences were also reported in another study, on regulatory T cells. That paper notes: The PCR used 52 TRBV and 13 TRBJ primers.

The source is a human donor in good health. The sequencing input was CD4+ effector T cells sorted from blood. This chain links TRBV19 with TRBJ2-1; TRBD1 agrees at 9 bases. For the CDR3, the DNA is TGTGCCAGTAGTATTGGGACAGGGCCAAAAGGGAATGAGCAGTTCTTC. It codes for CASSIGTGPKGNEQFF.